This T cell receptor (beta chain) appears in the sequencing data of a study of identical twins' blood T cells. The donors were healthy female monozygous twins, three pairs in total. MiXCR, run by TCRdb on the 5' RACE reads, gives a single entry per CDR3 protein. The sample has hundreds of thousands of distinct CDR3 sequences; roughly 30% are singletons. In its sample, this clonotype was seen a few times. This CDR3 region has 11 residues. V was trimmed by 3 bases and J by 9 bases, leaving 5 bases between them. Germline V CDR1 and CDR2: SGHVS, FNYEAQ. J is TRBJ2-2 and V is TRBV7-6, with D hard to call. The sample comprised PBMCs. This TCR came from a woman aged 18 to 55 in good health. The CDR3 DNA sequence: TGTGCCAGCAGCTTCGACCGGGAGCTGTTTTTT. It specifies CASSFDRELFF.